A selection of T cell receptor beta chains follows, all from one sample in a study of identifying expanded T cells in peripheral blood. The data were produced by immunoSEQ multiplex PCR, yet TCRdb's version contains in-frame clones alone and is incomplete. This table has 90,000 or so clones, approximately 86% appearing once. The sample consisted of blood. These receptors all come from a person aged 18 to 69 in good health. CDR3s include the opening cysteine and the closing phenylalanine or tryptophan. Fields, in order: V gene, D gene, clone size, J gene, CDR3 protein, CDR3 DNA. The D gene is left open where the match is weak. Size is stated for part of the rows, as once, few or many counts, or as a class when the clone is expanded.

V gene: TRBV2
D gene: TRBD2
clone size: NA
J gene: TRBJ2-7
CDR3 protein: CASSEAWGGYEQYF
CDR3 DNA: TGTGCCAGCAGTGAAGCGTGGGGGGGCTACGAGCAGTACTTC

V gene: TRBV6-5
D gene: TRBD1
clone size: once
J gene: TRBJ1-5
CDR3 protein: CASSPDRASNQPQHF
CDR3 DNA: TGTGCCAGCAGTCCGGACAGGGCCAGCAATCAGCCCCAGCATTTT

V gene: TRBV6-1
D gene: NA
clone size: NA
J gene: TRBJ2-5
CDR3 protein: CASSGWAQTGETQYF
CDR3 DNA: TGTGCCAGCTCTGGATGGGCCCAGACGGGAGAGACCCAGTACTTC

V gene: TRBV28
D gene: NA
clone size: once
J gene: TRBJ1-2
CDR3 protein: CASTQGGALPSNYGYTF
CDR3 DNA: TGTGCCAGCACCCAAGGGGGTGCCCTCCCTTCTAACTATGGCTACACCTTC

V gene: TRBV5-1
D gene: NA
clone size: NA
J gene: TRBJ1-4
CDR3 protein: CASSSHLPPTNEKLFF
CDR3 DNA: TGCGCCAGCAGCTCACACCTGCCACCGACTAATGAAAAACTGTTTTTT

V gene: TRBV19
D gene: NA
clone size: once
J gene: TRBJ2-7
CDR3 protein: CASSIGGSYEQYF
CDR3 DNA: TGTGCCAGTAGTATAGGTGGCTCCTACGAGCAGTACTTC

V gene: TRBV6-1
D gene: NA
clone size: NA
J gene: TRBJ1-2
CDR3 protein: CASSGAMTTNYGYTF
CDR3 DNA: TGTGCCAGCAGTGGGGCGATGACCACAAACTATGGCTACACCTTC

V gene: TRBV5-1
D gene: NA
clone size: NA
J gene: TRBJ1-1
CDR3 protein: CASSPDGWNTEAFF
CDR3 DNA: TGCGCCAGCAGCCCGGACGGATGGAACACTGAAGCTTTCTTT

V gene: TRBV7-2
D gene: NA
clone size: once
J gene: TRBJ1-6
CDR3 protein: CASRGGSYNSPLHF
CDR3 DNA: TGTGCCAGCCGCGGGGGCTCCTATAATTCACCCCTCCACTTT

V gene: TRBV9
D gene: NA
clone size: NA
J gene: TRBJ2-1
CDR3 protein: CASSGTGNNEQFF
CDR3 DNA: TGTGCCAGCAGCGGGACTGGTAACAATGAGCAGTTCTTC

V gene: TRBV18
D gene: TRBD1
clone size: NA
J gene: TRBJ2-7
CDR3 protein: CASSPARSHRGTYEQYF
CDR3 DNA: TGTGCCAGCTCACCCGCAAGGTCCCACAGGGGAACCTACGAGCAGTACTTC

V gene: TRBV7-9
D gene: NA
clone size: NA
J gene: TRBJ1-2
CDR3 protein: CASSLTQGKDYGYTF
CDR3 DNA: TGTGCCAGCAGCTTAACCCAGGGTAAAGACTATGGCTACACCTTC

V gene: TRBV25-1
D gene: NA
clone size: NA
J gene: TRBJ1-2
CDR3 protein: CASSDRRRGVTGYGYTF
CDR3 DNA: TGTGCCAGCAGTGATCGTCGCCGGGGAGTAACGGGCTATGGCTACACCTTC

V gene: TRBV19
D gene: NA
clone size: NA
J gene: TRBJ2-1
CDR3 protein: CASRSLGGSGQEQFF
CDR3 DNA: TGTGCCAGTAGATCATTGGGGGGATCTGGGCAAGAGCAGTTCTTC

V gene: TRBV5-1
D gene: TRBD1
clone size: once
J gene: TRBJ2-7
CDR3 protein: CASSWGTGPEQYF
CDR3 DNA: TGCGCCAGCAGTTGGGGGACAGGCCCCGAGCAGTACTTC

V gene: TRBV2
D gene: NA
clone size: NA
J gene: TRBJ1-2
CDR3 protein: CASSDRAGDGYTF
CDR3 DNA: TGTGCCAGCAGTGACAGGGCCGGGGATGGCTACACCTTC

V gene: TRBV7-2
D gene: NA
clone size: NA
J gene: TRBJ1-5
CDR3 protein: CASSADRHSNQPQHF
CDR3 DNA: TGTGCCAGCAGCGCCGACAGACATAGCAATCAGCCCCAGCATTTT

V gene: TRBV6-5
D gene: NA
clone size: NA
J gene: TRBJ2-3
CDR3 protein: CASSVQGQSTDTQYF
CDR3 DNA: TGTGCCAGCAGTGTGCAAGGGCAAAGCACAGATACGCAGTATTTT

V gene: TRBV18
D gene: TRBD1
clone size: NA
J gene: TRBJ2-2
CDR3 protein: CASSLRDRNTGELFF
CDR3 DNA: TGTGCCAGCTCACTCAGGGACAGAAACACCGGGGAGCTGTTTTTT

V gene: TRBV10-3
D gene: TRBD1
clone size: NA
J gene: TRBJ2-1
CDR3 protein: CAISESSDRGNLGEQFF
CDR3 DNA: TGTGCCATCAGTGAGTCCTCGGACAGGGGGAACTTGGGTGAGCAGTTCTTC

V gene: TRBV13
D gene: TRBD2
clone size: NA
J gene: TRBJ2-1
CDR3 protein: CASKTSGGLHNEQFF
CDR3 DNA: TGTGCCAGCAAGACTAGCGGGGGCCTCCACAATGAGCAGTTCTTC

V gene: TRBV6-5
D gene: NA
clone size: NA
J gene: TRBJ1-6
CDR3 protein: CASSGQIYNSPLHF
CDR3 DNA: TGTGCCAGCAGTGGGCAAATATATAATTCACCCCTCCACTTT

V gene: TRBV7-6
D gene: NA
clone size: NA
J gene: TRBJ1-1
CDR3 protein: CASSLAGRNTEAFF
CDR3 DNA: TGTGCCAGCAGCTTGGCTGGCAGGAACACTGAAGCTTTCTTT

V gene: TRBV6-1
D gene: NA
clone size: NA
J gene: TRBJ1-2
CDR3 protein: CASSKQAYYGYTF
CDR3 DNA: TGTGCCAGCAGTAAACAGGCCTACTATGGCTACACCTTC

V gene: TRBV19
D gene: TRBD1
clone size: NA
J gene: TRBJ2-7
CDR3 protein: CASRETGTGTQYF
CDR3 DNA: TGTGCCAGTAGAGAAACGGGGACAGGGACTCAGTACTTC

V gene: TRBV15
D gene: TRBD1
clone size: NA
J gene: TRBJ2-3
CDR3 protein: CATSRGFPGQGVSSTDTQYF
CDR3 DNA: TGTGCCACCAGCAGAGGCTTCCCGGGACAGGGAGTCTCTAGCACAGATACGCAGTATTTT

V gene: TRBV18
D gene: NA
clone size: NA
J gene: TRBJ1-5
CDR3 protein: CASSPQQDNQPQHF
CDR3 DNA: TGTGCCAGCTCACCCCAACAGGACAATCAGCCCCAGCATTTT

V gene: TRBV25-1
D gene: NA
clone size: few
J gene: TRBJ1-1
CDR3 protein: CASLRNTEAFF
CDR3 DNA: TGTGCCAGCTTGAGGAACACTGAAGCTTTCTTT

V gene: TRBV10-2
D gene: NA
clone size: NA
J gene: TRBJ2-6
CDR3 protein: CASSSSGANVLTF
CDR3 DNA: TGCGCCAGCAGTAGTTCTGGGGCCAACGTCCTGACTTTC

V gene: TRBV5-4
D gene: NA
clone size: NA
J gene: TRBJ1-4
CDR3 protein: CASSFRTRTSDPNEKLFF
CDR3 DNA: TGTGCCAGCAGCTTCCGGACCAGAACTTCCGACCCTAATGAAAAACTGTTTTTT

V gene: TRBV25-1
D gene: NA
clone size: NA
J gene: TRBJ1-1
CDR3 protein: CASSEGLVTRTEAFF
CDR3 DNA: TGTGCCAGCAGTGAAGGTTTAGTGACGAGGACTGAAGCTTTCTTT

V gene: TRBV9
D gene: TRBD1
clone size: NA
J gene: TRBJ2-3
CDR3 protein: CASSATGTGGIDTQYF
CDR3 DNA: TGTGCCAGCAGCGCTACCGGGACAGGGGGCATAGATACGCAGTATTTT

V gene: TRBV9
D gene: TRBD1
clone size: NA
J gene: TRBJ2-4
CDR3 protein: CASSPLPGTENIQYF
CDR3 DNA: TGTGCCAGCAGCCCACTCCCCGGGACAGAAAACATTCAGTACTTC

V gene: TRBV28
D gene: NA
clone size: NA
J gene: TRBJ2-1
CDR3 protein: CASLVRYGSYNEQFF
CDR3 DNA: TGTGCCTCCCTAGTGAGGTATGGATCCTACAATGAGCAGTTCTTC

V gene: TRBV9
D gene: TRBD1
clone size: NA
J gene: TRBJ1-1
CDR3 protein: CASSPSHGGGRGAFF
CDR3 DNA: TGTGCCAGCAGCCCGTCCCACGGAGGGGGCCGGGGAGCTTTCTTT

V gene: TRBV19
D gene: NA
clone size: once
J gene: TRBJ1-1
CDR3 protein: CASSIRVQGWTEAFF
CDR3 DNA: TGTGCCAGTAGTATTAGAGTGCAGGGTTGGACTGAAGCTTTCTTT

V gene: TRBV9
D gene: NA
clone size: NA
J gene: TRBJ2-1
CDR3 protein: CASSDTLANREQFF
CDR3 DNA: TGTGCCAGCAGCGACACCCTTGCGAATCGAGAGCAGTTCTTC

V gene: TRBV6-6
D gene: NA
clone size: NA
J gene: TRBJ2-5
CDR3 protein: CASTADRGGETQYF
CDR3 DNA: TGTGCCAGCACCGCCGACAGGGGAGGGGAGACCCAGTACTTC

V gene: TRBV6-5
D gene: NA
clone size: NA
J gene: TRBJ2-5
CDR3 protein: CASSYAGLQETQYF
CDR3 DNA: TGTGCCAGCAGTTACGCGGGACTTCAAGAGACCCAGTACTTC

V gene: TRBV27
D gene: NA
clone size: NA
J gene: TRBJ1-1
CDR3 protein: CASSFSETSEAFF
CDR3 DNA: TGTGCCAGCAGTTTCTCTGAAACAAGTGAAGCTTTCTTT

V gene: TRBV15
D gene: NA
clone size: NA
J gene: TRBJ2-5
CDR3 protein: CATSRDPGDQETQYF
CDR3 DNA: TGTGCCACCAGCAGAGATCCCGGGGACCAAGAGACCCAGTACTTC

V gene: TRBV6-5
D gene: NA
clone size: few
J gene: TRBJ2-7
CDR3 protein: CASSYSARYEQYF
CDR3 DNA: TGTGCCAGCAGTTACTCGGCGCGATACGAGCAGTACTTC

V gene: TRBV6-5
D gene: NA
clone size: NA
J gene: TRBJ2-4
CDR3 protein: CASRAFRGAKNIQYF
CDR3 DNA: TGTGCCAGCAGGGCCTTTCGGGGAGCCAAAAACATTCAGTACTTC

V gene: TRBV7-2
D gene: NA
clone size: NA
J gene: TRBJ2-3
CDR3 protein: CASSFTGVTDTQYF
CDR3 DNA: TGTGCCAGCAGCTTTACTGGGGTCACAGATACGCAGTATTTT

V gene: TRBV7-8
D gene: NA
clone size: NA
J gene: TRBJ1-1
CDR3 protein: CASSLGVWGNTEAFF
CDR3 DNA: TGTGCCAGCAGCTTAGGGGTTTGGGGGAACACTGAAGCTTTCTTT

V gene: TRBV6-5
D gene: NA
clone size: NA
J gene: TRBJ1-1
CDR3 protein: CASRNGWSRNTEAFF
CDR3 DNA: TGTGCCAGCCGAAATGGGTGGAGCCGGAACACTGAAGCTTTCTTT

V gene: TRBV27
D gene: NA
clone size: NA
J gene: TRBJ1-1
CDR3 protein: CASSLGTEAFF
CDR3 DNA: TGTGCCAGCAGTCTGGGAACTGAAGCTTTCTTT

V gene: TRBV28
D gene: NA
clone size: NA
J gene: TRBJ1-2
CDR3 protein: CASSPRAPLHYGYTF
CDR3 DNA: TGTGCCAGCAGTCCCAGGGCTCCCCTTCACTATGGCTACACCTTC

V gene: TRBV5-1
D gene: NA
clone size: NA
J gene: TRBJ1-2
CDR3 protein: CASSLEQAGGYTF
CDR3 DNA: TGCGCCAGCAGCTTGGAACAGGCTGGCGGCTACACCTTC

V gene: TRBV11-3
D gene: NA
clone size: NA
J gene: TRBJ1-2
CDR3 protein: CASSPDPSNYGYTF
CDR3 DNA: TGTGCCAGCAGCCCAGATCCGTCTAACTATGGCTACACCTTC

V gene: TRBV30
D gene: NA
clone size: NA
J gene: TRBJ1-4
CDR3 protein: CAWSVSARAEKLFF
CDR3 DNA: TGTGCCTGGAGTGTATCGGCCAGGGCTGAAAAACTGTTTTTT

V gene: TRBV6-6
D gene: NA
clone size: NA
J gene: TRBJ2-7
CDR3 protein: CASSVTGGGYEQYF
CDR3 DNA: TGTGCCAGCAGTGTTACAGGGGGGGGCTACGAGCAGTACTTC

V gene: TRBV19
D gene: TRBD1
clone size: NA
J gene: TRBJ1-1
CDR3 protein: CASRKGDSEAFF
CDR3 DNA: TGTGCCAGTAGAAAGGGGGACAGTGAAGCTTTCTTT

V gene: TRBV19
D gene: TRBD1
clone size: once
J gene: TRBJ2-4
CDR3 protein: CASSLRQGDIQYF
CDR3 DNA: TGTGCCAGTAGTCTAAGACAGGGGGACATTCAGTACTTC

V gene: TRBV5-1
D gene: TRBD1
clone size: NA
J gene: TRBJ1-2
CDR3 protein: CASSGQGASGYTF
CDR3 DNA: TGCGCCAGCAGCGGTCAGGGGGCGAGTGGCTACACCTTC

V gene: TRBV18
D gene: NA
clone size: NA
J gene: TRBJ2-2
CDR3 protein: CASSPFDREAGTGELFF
CDR3 DNA: TGTGCCAGCTCACCGTTTGACAGGGAGGCCGGGACCGGGGAGCTGTTTTTT

V gene: TRBV12-5
D gene: NA
clone size: NA
J gene: TRBJ2-1
CDR3 protein: CASGFPNEQFF
CDR3 DNA: TGTGCTAGTGGTTTTCCCAATGAGCAGTTCTTC

V gene: TRBV5-6
D gene: NA
clone size: once
J gene: TRBJ2-3
CDR3 protein: CASSLGSDTQYF
CDR3 DNA: TGTGCCAGCAGCTTGGGGTCTGATACGCAGTATTTT

V gene: TRBV7-9
D gene: TRBD2
clone size: NA
J gene: TRBJ2-3
CDR3 protein: CASSLSLAGRGFTQYF
CDR3 DNA: TGTGCCAGCAGCTTATCGCTGGCGGGGAGGGGTTTTACGCAGTATTTT

V gene: TRBV13
D gene: NA
clone size: NA
J gene: TRBJ1-2
CDR3 protein: CASSLGSQVNYGYTF
CDR3 DNA: TGTGCCAGCAGCTTAGGATCCCAGGTTAACTATGGCTACACCTTC